Sequencing of this T cell receptor (beta chain) was carried out in a study of blood T cell repertoires in COVID-19. Study summary: Sources were T cells, B-cell-depleted T cells, or PBMCs; the material itself was cDNA or gDNA.

Germline V gene sequence: CDR1 MNHEY, CDR2 SMNVEV (reference sequence). Between the trimmed V and J ends, which lost 4 bases and 4 bases, there was a span of 13 bases. The CDR3 totals 14 residues. The table came from immunoSEQ multiplex PCR; TCRdb's copy has only in-frame clones and leaves some out. The sample records roughly 220,000 clones, less than 90% being singletons. V is TRBV27 and J is TRBJ1-2; D gene unclear. The sequence derives from a woman aged 60-75 years who had recovered from COVID-19. Input material: peripheral blood. The CDR3 nucleotides read TGTGCCAGCAGTTCAGGTCTTATCGGCTATGGCTACACCTTC. Translated, it gives CASSSGLIGYGYTF.